This TCR beta chain was documented in a study of CD8 T cells in Susac syndrome. On the study more broadly: When blood was collected, patients with Susac syndrome were therapy-naive, were taking corticosteroids, or were receiving intravenous immunoglobulin alone.

The RNA, roughly 0.45 to 1 ug, was put through reverse transcription using random hexamers. TCRdb reprocessed the immunoSEQ multiplex PCR reads via MiXCR and lists one record per CDR3 protein. The table includes 150,000 to 200,000 distinct CDR3 sequences, 90% to 95% detected once. V was pared by 2 bases and J by 7 bases, with 10 bases of the junction left unmatched. This CDR3 comprises 16 residues. Germline-derived CDR1 and CDR2 are SGHDT and YYEEEE. This TCR was recovered from a human donor with Susac syndrome. This chain joins TRBV5-6 and TRBJ2-1, with 9 nucleotides matching TRBD2. The specimen was CD4+ T cells from PBMCs. DNA of the CDR3: TGTGCCAGCAGCTTAAGTGGTCTAGCGGGGTATAATGAGCAGTTCTTC. The encoded protein is CASSLSGLAGYNEQFF.